Listed below are T cell receptor beta chains from one sample, sequenced in a study of technical replicates of blood from a handful of donors. Measured with immunoSEQ multiplex PCR; TCRdb has only the in-frame clones, and not every one. The sample includes 74,000 or so clones, about 92% seen only once; the top ten take roughly 0.36%. The source material was T cells isolated from PBMCs. The receptors come from a human donor in good health. The conserved cysteine and the conserved F or W are not part of the CDR3 here. Clone sizes are given selectively: once, few, many, or a class where the clone is expanded.

ASSLSGTGHNEQF,NA,TRBV7-7
ASSIVGGSTGELF,NA,TRBV19
ASSLMGELF,NA,TRBV19
AWSVKTSRPPEQY,once,TRBV30
ASSYSQAGDTDTQY,NA,TRBV6-5
ASSSTSGSLADTQY,NA,TRBV5-8
ASSQSLVAGQPNTGELF,NA,TRBV23-1
ASSQAQGISYNEQF,NA,TRBV19
ASSLGSIADYEQY,once,TRBV11-2
ASSHTGENYGYT,NA,TRBV7-9
ASSPGQGVNTEAF,NA,TRBV10-2
ASSLASGGQETQY,NA,TRBV27
ASSFLRTGFDEQF,NA,TRBV11-2
ASSPLKETQY,NA,TRBV7-8
ASRVGDRGSTEAF,NA,TRBV2